These 10 T cell receptor beta chains share one sample of origin, sequenced in a study of Graves' ophthalmopathy and Graves' hyperthyroidism (dated by TCRdb to the late 2010s). TCRdb names Illumina HiSeq 2000 as the instrument used. For repertoire sequencing, the TCR beta CDR3 regions were amplified from RNA transcripts. A first-round RT-PCR used HTBI primers with the Qiagen OneStep RT-PCR kit, followed by a second-round multiplex PCR, size selection and purification. TCRdb itself trimmed the public reads at Q25 with fastp, ran MiXCR and retained productive beta chains. Under each unique CDR3 protein, matching rows form one entry showing the most common genes and DNA. The sample table records about 39,000 distinct CDR3 sequences; roughly 50% of these occur just once. The ten largest clones take up about 26% of the sample. Sample: peripheral blood. All receptors derive from an adult woman with stable Graves' hyperthyroidism.

The chain couples TRBV7-8 to TRBJ1-3; weak D call: TRBD1 (6 bases). The germline V gene encodes CDR1 SGHVS and CDR2 FQNEAQ. V lost 5 bases and J lost 5, with 10 bases in between. CDR3 size: 13 residues. CDR3 sequence: CASSLGQRNTIYF. For the CDR3, the DNA is TGTGCCAGCAGCCTGGGACAACGAAACACCATATATTTT.

V gene TRBV20-1 combines with J gene TRBJ2-5; TRBD2 matches 14 bases. Germline V gene data show CDR1 as DFQATT and CDR2 as SNEGSKA (reference sequence). This CDR3 has 16 amino acids. Germline trimming cut 6 bases from V and 4 bases from J; bases unmatched to any gene: 10. CDR3 DNA: TGCAGTGCCAGGATGACTAGCGGGAGGGGTCGAGAGACCCAGTACTTC. Amino acid sequence: CSARMTSGRGRETQYF.

The rearrangement links TRBV20-1 to TRBJ2-7; 11 bases are shared with TRBD2. CDR3 size: 14 residues. CDR1 is DFQATT and CDR2 is SNEGSKA in the germline V gene (reference sequence). V was pared by 5 bases and J by 7 bases, with 10 bases of the junction left unmatched. The CDR3, as DNA: TGCAGTGCTGGGGATCTGTCTAGCGGGAGGGAGCAGTACTTC. This gives the protein CSAGDLSSGREQYF.

This clonotype was observed at least ten times. The chain combines TRBV4-1 with TRBJ2-5; possibly TRBD1 or TRBD2 for D (5 bases each). The CDR3 length is 12 residues. V was pared by 0 bases and J by 7 bases, with 6 bases between. The germline V gene encodes CDR1 MGHRA and CDR2 YSYEKL. The DNA of the CDR3 is TGCGCCAGCAGCCAAGAGGGGGTGACCCAGTACTTC. Residues: CASSQEGVTQYF.

This clonotype was recorded once. The chain joins TRBV20-1 to TRBJ2-7, with D possibly matching TRBD1 (6 bases). This CDR3 comprises 15 residues. Trimming removed 4 bases from V and 4 bases from J, with 20 bases in between. Germline V CDR1 and CDR2: DFQATT, SNEGSKA (reference sequence). CDR3 in amino acids: CSATSARGVRYEQYF. Written as DNA, the CDR3 is TGCAGTGCTACCTCAGCCAGGGGAGTGAGATACGAGCAGTACTTC.

This clonotype was recorded many times. V is TRBV6-2 or TRBV6-3 and J is TRBJ1-4; TRBD1 might be the D (5 bases). With 5 bases removed from V and 5 bases from J, the gap between germline ends came to 12 bases. This CDR3 has 14 amino acids. Germline V gene data show CDR1 as MNHEY and CDR2 as SVGEGT. CDR3 nucleotide sequence: TGTGCCAGCAGTGCCTCCGGGGGGAATGAAAAACTGTTTTTT. It encodes CASSASGGNEKLFF.

Many counts were recorded for this clonotype. The chain joins TRBV20-1 to TRBJ2-3, with TRBD2 as a possible D gene (6 bases). The CDR3 has 12 amino acids. CDR1 and CDR2 (germline): DFQATT, SNEGSKA (reference sequence). In DNA form, the CDR3 reads TGCGGGGTTCCCACGGGGGCAGATACGCAGTATTTT. Translated, it gives CGVPTGADTQYF.

This clonotype appeared many times. The V call is TRBV6-1, the J call TRBJ1-5; 9 bases line up with TRBD1. With V trimmed by 5 bases and J by 3 bases, 5 bases remained unmatched. The germline CDR1 and CDR2 sequences are MNHNS and SASEGT. The CDR3 is 15 amino acids. Here the CDR3 DNA reads TGTGCCAGCAGTAGCGGACAGGGGTACAATCAGCCCCAGCATTTT. It is translated as CASSSGQGYNQPQHF.

Only a few counts were recorded for this clonotype. One end of the junction varies from germline; a read error may be responsible. V is TRBV10-3 and J is TRBJ1-6; weak D call: TRBD1 (5 bases). The CDR3 contains 14 residues. The germline gives CDR1 ENHRY, CDR2 SYGVKD. CDR3 coding DNA: TGTGCCAGCAGTTTTGGGGGAGAGAATTCACCCCTCCACTTT. Translating it yields CASSFGGENSPLHF.

This chain links TRBV20-1 with TRBJ2-7; 10 bases align to TRBD2. Germline V gene data show CDR1 as DFQATT and CDR2 as SNEGSKA (reference sequence). The length of the CDR3 is 13 residues. The J segment lost 5 bases and the V segment lost 4 bases, leaving 5 bases of the junction unmatched. This CDR3 is CSAILAGADEQYF. CDR3 DNA sequence: TGCAGTGCTATCCTAGCGGGAGCTGACGAGCAGTACTTC.